A single sample is the source of the 15 T cell receptor beta chains below, sequenced in a study of beta chain features in type 1 diabetes. The study's findings and limits: Type 1 diabetes patients showed a moderate but significant shortening of TCRB CDR3s in all four CD4+ subsets.

Expressed TCRB transcripts were sequenced after all isolated RNA was converted to cDNA. The protocol was immunoSEQ multiplex PCR, while the TCRdb copy is restricted to in-frame clones and leaves out a portion. The table shows about 650,000 clones, with 9.5% to 15% occurring only once. No antigen has been identified for these receptors. Sequencing was done on a sample of naive CD4+ T cells from blood. These TCRs come from a man under 40 with type 1 diabetes.

Comments on this clone: The identical CDR3 is also encoded by other nucleotide sequences in the sample. The chain combines TRBV10-3 with TRBJ1-1; D unresolved. Between the trimmed V and J ends, which lost 4 bases and 2 bases, there was a span of 8 bases. Germline CDR1 reads ENHRY; CDR2 reads SYGVKD. The CDR3 is made up of 13 amino acids. The CDR3 DNA follows: TGTGCCATCAGTGGGACGGGTAACACTGAAGCTTTCTTT. Protein sequence: CAISGTGNTEAFF.

A few counts support this clone. The gene calls are TRBV30 and TRBJ2-1; no clear D. Deletions cut 3 bases from V and 14 bases from J, with 20 bases between. The CDR3 runs 13 residues. Germline V CDR1 and CDR2: GTSNPN, SVGIG (reference sequence). CDR3 DNA sequence: TGTGCCTGGAGACAACTTGCTCAGGAGAAAGAGTTCTTC. Translation: CAWRQLAQEKEFF.

This clone appeared a few times. The gene calls are TRBV2 and TRBJ1-5; TRBD1 agrees at 8 bases. Trimming at V came to 6 bases and at J to 5 bases, leaving 3 bases not matched to a gene. The CDR3 totals 13 residues. CDR1 is SNHLY, CDR2 FYNNEI, per germline. The CDR3 here is CASRTGDHQPQHF. CDR3 nucleotide sequence: TGTGCCAGCAGGACAGGGGACCATCAGCCCCAGCATTTT.

This clone has only a few counts. This chain links TRBV11-2 with TRBJ2-2, with 9 bases that match TRBD1. Trimming took 4 bases from V and 8 from J; bases not matched to a gene: 11. CDR3 length: 16 residues. Germline CDR1 reads SGHAT; CDR2 reads FQNNGV. CDR3 protein: CASSSTTSDRGGELFF. In nucleotides, the CDR3 is TGTGCCAGCAGCTCAACAACATCGGACAGGGGAGGGGAGCTGTTTTTT. The entire variable domain, with the rest obtained from reference TRBV11-2 and TRBJ2-2, is as follows: EAGVAQSPRYKIIEKRQSVAFWCNPISGHATLYWYQQILGQGPKLLIQFQNNGVVDDSQLPKDRFSAERLKGVDSTLKIQPAKLEDSAVYLCASSSTTSDRGGELFFGEGSRLTVL.

In this sample, this clone turned up a few times. V usage is TRBV5-6 and J usage is TRBJ2-7; 9 bases line up with TRBD1. The CDR3 is 15 residues long. V shed 3 bases, J shed 4 bases, and the junction held 8 bases outside the gene matches. Germline-derived CDR1 and CDR2 are SGHDT and YYEEEE. This chain's CDR3 is CASSSPDRGRYEQYF. CDR3 sequence (DNA): TGTGCCAGCAGCTCCCCTGACAGGGGGAGGTACGAGCAGTACTTC.

The chain employs TRBV18 and TRBJ1-1; weak D call: TRBD1 (5 bases). V was trimmed by 3 bases and J by 4 bases, leaving 15 bases between them. This CDR3 contains 15 residues. The germline V gene encodes CDR1 KGHSH and CDR2 LQKENI. DNA of the CDR3: TGTGCCAGCTCACCCGCGGGACGGACGTTCACTGAAGCTTTCTTT. Protein: CASSPAGRTFTEAFF.

Only a few counts were recorded for this clone. V is TRBV28 and J is TRBJ2-7; D ambiguous. The CDR3 sequence is 11 residues long. V lost 6 bases to trimming and J lost 3 bases, with 6 bases between them. Germline V gives CDR1 MDHEN, CDR2 SYDVKM. CDR3 amino acids: CASRAHYEQYF. Written as DNA, the CDR3 is TGTGCCAGCAGAGCCCACTACGAGCAGTACTTC.

This clone was found a few times. The J gene is TRBJ2-3, the V gene TRBV6-6; 7 bases align to TRBD1. This CDR3 region has 16 residues. Trimming at V came to 0 bases and at J to 0 bases, leaving 3 bases not matched to a gene. In germline, CDR1 is MNHNY, CDR2 SVGAGI (reference sequence). The CDR3 region is CASSYSQGESTDTQYF. DNA of the CDR3: TGTGCCAGCAGTTACTCGCAGGGGGAGAGCACAGATACGCAGTATTTT.

The chain carries TRBV4-1 and TRBJ2-6; D unclear. Germline V CDR1 and CDR2: MGHRA, YSYEKL. V lost 0 bases and J 2 bases, leaving 5 bases between the germline ends. The CDR3 loop spans 15 amino acids. For the CDR3, the DNA is TGCGCCAGCAGCCAAGAAGGGACTGGGGCCAACGTCCTGACTTTC. Amino acid sequence: CASSQEGTGANVLTF.

The rearrangement uses TRBV5-1 and TRBJ2-1; TRBD2 might be the D (6 bases). V was clipped by 1 base and J by 9 bases, with 20 bases between them. Germline V gene sequence: CDR1 SGHRS, CDR2 YFSETQ. The CDR3 length is 16 residues. For the CDR3, the DNA is TGCGCCAGCAGCTTGCGAACGGCGGGGAACCCTCCTGAGCAGTTCTTC. It specifies CASSLRTAGNPPEQFF.

The chain employs TRBV14 and TRBJ2-7; the D is unclear. This CDR3 contains 12 residues. In germline, CDR1 is SGHDN, CDR2 FVKESK. The germline V and J ends were trimmed by 4 bases and 3 bases, with 7 bases remaining between them. The CDR3: CASSRSGYEQYF. For the CDR3, the DNA is TGTGCCAGCAGCCGTTCTGGCTACGAGCAGTACTTC. The entire variable domain, with the rest obtained from reference TRBV14 and TRBJ2-7, is as follows: EAGVTQFPSHSVIEKGQTVTLRCDPISGHDNLYWYRRVMGKEIKFLLHFVKESKQDESGMPNNRFLAERTGGTYSTLKVQPAELEDSGVYFCASSRSGYEQYFGPGTRLTVT.

This clone occurred a few times. The V and J genes are TRBV5-1 and TRBJ1-5, with TRBD1 matching 7 bases. CDR1 and CDR2 (germline): SGHRS, YFSETQ. This CDR3 contains 15 residues. The V and J ends lost 0 bases and 7 bases, in that order; junction bases with no gene match: 7. CDR3 sequence: CASSLGQGVGQPQHF. The CDR3 DNA follows: TGCGCCAGCAGCTTGGGACAGGGCGTCGGCCAGCCCCAGCATTTT. Full variable domain (outside the CDR3, taken from reference TRBV5-1 and TRBJ1-5): KAGVTQTPRYLIKTRGQQVTLSCSPISGHRSVSWYQQTPGQGLQFLFEYFSETQRNKGNFPGRFSGRQFSNSRSEMNVSTLELGDSALYLCASSLGQGVGQPQHFGDGTRLSIL.

As concerns this clone: Other DNA sequences in the sample encode the same CDR3. V usage is TRBV20-1 and J usage is TRBJ1-2; D is uncertain. This CDR3 is 11 amino acids long. Trimming shortened V by 3 bases and J by 5 bases, and 7 bases separated the two germline ends. The V gene's germline CDR1 is DFQATT and CDR2 SNEGSKA (reference sequence). CDR3 in amino acids: CSARGDYGYTF. The CDR3 DNA sequence: TGCAGTGCTAGGGGCGATTATGGCTACACCTTC.

The chain couples TRBV7-2 to TRBJ2-7; 11 bases agree with TRBD2. The CDR3 loop spans 15 amino acids. CDR1 and CDR2 from the germline V gene are SGHTA and FQGNSA. Trimming took 5 bases from V and 1 from J; bases not matched to a gene: 4. CDR3 amino acids: CASSTTSGASYEQYF. Written as DNA, the CDR3 is TGTGCCAGCAGCACGACTAGCGGGGCATCCTACGAGCAGTACTTC.

This clone was recorded only once. The chain employs TRBV7-7 and TRBJ2-7; D unresolved. V was cut by 1 base and J by 0 bases, with 7 bases left in between. Germline CDR1 and CDR2: SSHAT and FNYEAQ (reference sequence). The CDR3 has 14 residues. The CDR3 region has the DNA TGTGCCAGCAGCTTAGATACCAGCTCCTACGAGCAGTACTTC. Amino acids: CASSLDTSSYEQYF.